The 8 T cell receptor beta chains given below trace back to one sample, sequenced in a study of CD8+CD57+ T cells in acquired aplastic anemia. Both TCR beta VDJ combination and CDR3 sequence profiling were carried out. Genomic DNA was the template for this profiling. From the reads, TCRdb called clonotypes with MiXCR, one entry per CDR3 protein. The sample has around 250,000 distinct CDR3 sequences, 50% to 70% seen once. Sequenced sample: sorted CD4+, CD8+, or CD8+CD57+ T cells (not recorded which) from PBMCs. The receptor source for this set is a human donor with severe aplastic anemia or a healthy control (not recorded which).

This clonotype occurred many times. The chain is built from TRBV20-1 and TRBJ2-1; D possibly uses TRBD1 or TRBD2 (5 bases each). CDR1 is DFQATT and CDR2 is SNEGSKA in the germline V gene (reference sequence). The V gene lost 6 bases and the J gene lost 10 bases, with 16 bases spanning the gap. The CDR3 contains 12 residues. CDR3 loop: CSAPEEGLEQFF. The CDR3 nucleotides are TGCAGTGCCCCTGAAGAGGGGCTGGAGCAGTTCTTC.

This clonotype occurred many times. The rearrangement joins TRBV24-1 to TRBJ2-3; no reliable D call. Germline values: CDR1 KGHDR, CDR2 SFDVKD. CDR3 size: 15 residues. Deletions cut 3 bases from V and 4 bases from J, with 13 bases between. The CDR3 DNA is TGTGCCACCAGTGATCTAAGCACCTTCCCAGATACGCAGTATTTT. Protein sequence: CATSDLSTFPDTQYF.

V gene TRBV2 combines with J gene TRBJ1-2; D might be TRBD1 (6 bases). V was clipped by 5 bases and J by 4 bases, with 17 bases between them. Germline V lookup: CDR1 SNHLY, CDR2 FYNNEI. The CDR3 is 15 residues long. The CDR3 loop is CASSPRGGGRYGYTF. CDR3 in DNA: TGTGCCAGCAGTCCCAGAGGGGGAGGCCGCTATGGCTACACCTTC.

The chain carries TRBV29-1 and TRBJ2-3, with D possibly matching TRBD2 (6 bases). This CDR3 spans 15 amino acids. The germline V and J ends were trimmed by 3 bases and 5 bases, with 18 bases remaining between them. Germline CDR1 and CDR2: SQVTM and ANQGSEA. The CDR3 DNA follows: TGCAGCGTTGAGGACGGGCTAGCGTTGAGAGATACGCAGTATTTT. This gives the protein CSVEDGLALRDTQYF.

Ten or more counts support this clonotype. V is TRBV9 and J is TRBJ2-7, with D perhaps TRBD2 (6 bases). Germline-derived CDR1 and CDR2 are SGDLS and YYNGEE. The CDR3 has 15 residues. V lost 0 bases to trimming and J lost 1 base, with 11 bases between them. In nucleotides, the CDR3 is TGTGCCAGCAGCGTAGAACCTAGCGAGTCCTACGAGCAGTACTTC. This sequence encodes CASSVEPSESYEQYF.

This clonotype was seen ten or more times. The rearrangement joins TRBV7-2 to TRBJ1-1; 8 nucleotides align to TRBD1. The V gene end was trimmed by 2 bases and the J gene end by 5 bases; junction bases not matched to a gene: 10. The CDR3 is 16 residues long. Germline V gene lookup returns CDR1 SGHTA and CDR2 FQGNSA. The CDR3 loop is CASSLLLGQGLTEAFF. The CDR3 DNA reads as TGTGCCAGCAGCTTATTACTTGGACAGGGTCTTACTGAAGCTTTCTTT.

At least ten counts were recorded for this clonotype. The chain is built from TRBV12-3 or TRBV12-4 and TRBJ1-2; D perhaps matches TRBD1 (5 bases). CDR3 length equals 15 residues. The ends were cut back, 1 base at V and 4 bases at J, with 13 bases in the middle. CDR3 residues: CASSLGAAGVYGYTF. DNA of the CDR3: TGTGCCAGCAGTTTAGGGGCCGCGGGGGTCTATGGCTACACCTTC.

CDR3 sequence (DNA): TGTGCCAGCAGCTACGGCGGGGGAGACTACGAGCAGTACTTC. Encoded protein: CASSYGGGDYEQYF. The genes are TRBV10-3 and TRBJ2-7; 7 nucleotides match TRBD2. Germline V CDR1 and CDR2: ENHRY, SYGVKD. The CDR3 runs 14 residues. Trimming removed 10 bases from V and 3 bases from J; junction bases left unmatched: 12.